The clone carrying this TCR beta chain has only a few counts. Its antigen is not identified. This CDR3 comprises 12 residues. Germline V CDR1 and CDR2: ENHRY, SYGVKD. The study ran its PCR with 60 Vbeta and 13 Jbeta primers. Clones were read by immunoSEQ multiplex PCR, and TCRdb kept only the in-frame ones, dropping some. The data show 130,000 to 150,000 clones, with about 70% seen just once and more than 3% held by the top ten. This specimen comes from a study of cytomegalovirus exposure and HLA in healthy donors. Study-wide findings and caveats: Earlier analysis looked at TCR beta V segments, and most were productive about 90% or about 30% of the time. Reports indicate that TCR beta sequences accurately predicted the HLA-A and HLA-B alleles of most subjects. Later work found most CMV-associated TCR beta chains apparently HLA-restricted. In a later analysis, V- and J-gene trimming of beta chains associated with a DCLRE1C missense variant, replicated independently.

This receptor was taken from a man aged 18 to 30 in good health and CMV-seronegative. The gene calls are TRBV10-3 and TRBJ2-5; D not resolved. The DNA end is a closer match to TRBJ2-7, so the J assignment may be wrong. Sequences were obtained from PBMCs. The CDR3 sequence: CAISEHSYEQYF. The CDR3 nucleotides read TGTGCCATCAGTGAGCACTCCTACGAGCAGTACTTC.